The TCR beta chain under discussion was sequenced for a study of cytomegalovirus exposure and HLA in healthy donors. The PCR contained 60 Vbeta and 13 Jbeta primers. Generated by immunoSEQ multiplex PCR, the TCRdb table keeps only in-frame clones and is missing some. The sample includes around 99,000 clones, 70% to 85% of them seen just once. Germline CDR1 and CDR2: MDHEN and SYDVKM. The CDR3 is 12 residues long. J lost 4 bases, V lost 9 bases, and 5 bases had no gene match. Sequencing input: PBMCs. The chain has TRBV28 and TRBJ2-7, with TRBD2 matching 8 bases. The sequence came from a male donor in good health and CMV-seronegative. The DNA for the CDR3 is TGTGCCAGTAAGCAGCGGGGGTACGAGCAGTACTTC. Its translation is CASKQRGYEQYF.